This paragraph covers one T cell receptor (beta chain) sequence. Germline CDR1 and CDR2: SEHNR and FQNEAQ (reference sequence). The CDR3 length is 15 residues. Trimming removed 5 bases from V and 6 bases from J; junction bases left unmatched: 11. This table comes from immunoSEQ multiplex PCR, and its TCRdb copy is limited to in-frame clones, with some not included. The data show a few hundred thousand clones, about 90% seen once. This sample was taken from a study of blood T cell repertoires in COVID-19. Turning to the study itself: From T cells, B-cell-depleted T cells, or PBMCs came the material, which was cDNA or gDNA.

Cohorts were assigned according to the clinical history that participants reported. The clonotype was recovered from a man between 35 and 55 years old in a cohort exposed to, infected with or recovered from COVID-19 (not recorded which). The sample comprised PBMCs or T cells enriched from blood (not recorded which). The chain employs TRBV7-9 and TRBJ1-2, with 8 bases identical to TRBD1. The chain's CDR3 is CASSQLGGQANGYTF. CDR3 bases: TGTGCCAGCAGCCAACTGGGGGGACAGGCGAATGGCTACACCTTC.